This entry describes one T cell receptor (beta chain). This specimen comes from a study of blood T cell repertoires in COVID-19. Data came from immunoSEQ multiplex PCR; TCRdb stores just in-frame clones and leaves some out. The table has some 150,000 clones, just under 90% seen once. The germline V gene has CDR1 KGHSH and CDR2 LQKENI. This CDR3 has 13 residues. Between the trimmed V and J ends, which lost 5 bases and 4 bases, there was a span of 11 bases. This chain uses TRBV18 with TRBJ1-1; unclear D gene. The sample was peripheral blood. This sequence was found in a woman older than 75 with acute or convalescent COVID-19. CDR3 protein: CASSLRSPTEAFF. The CDR3 bases are TGTGCCAGCTCATTGCGTTCCCCCACTGAAGCTTTCTTT.